The T cell receptor (beta chain) under discussion was sequenced for a study of blood T cell repertoires in COVID-19. The assay was immunoSEQ multiplex PCR, and TCRdb's table has in-frame clones only and misses some. This table has about 38,000 clones, roughly 70% appearing once. Germline CDR1 is KGHSH and CDR2 is LQKENI. This CDR3 is 14 amino acids long. The V end was cut by 2 bases, the J end by 3 bases, with 8 bases between. The source material was peripheral blood. The receptor comes from a man aged 65 to 85 with COVID-19, enrolled during active disease. The chain uses TRBV18 and TRBJ1-5, with D unresolved. In DNA form, the CDR3 reads TGTGCCAGCTCACCAAACAGAAACAATCAGCCCCAGCATTTT. As protein: CASSPNRNNQPQHF.